The rows below give T cell receptor beta chains drawn from one sample of a study of cytomegalovirus exposure and HLA in healthy donors. Libraries were prepared by immunoSEQ multiplex PCR; TCRdb keeps only in-frame clonotypes and omits some of them. The profile shows around 150,000 clones, about three quarters of them singletons. What was sequenced was PBMCs. All receptors derive from a woman in her thirties or forties in good health and CMV-seropositive. CDR3s include the opening cysteine and the closing phenylalanine or tryptophan. The D gene is left open where the match is weak. Rows give clone size only sometimes, using once, few, many, or a class for an expanded clone.

V gene: TRBV5-1; D gene: TRBD2; CDR3 length: 16; clone size: -; J gene: TRBJ2-2; CDR3 DNA: TGCGCCAGCAGCTTTGGACTAGCGGGAGACACCGGGGAGCTGTTTTTT; CDR3 protein: CASSFGLAGDTGELFF
V gene: TRBV27; D gene: TRBD1; CDR3 length: 15; clone size: -; J gene: TRBJ2-7; CDR3 DNA: TGTGCCAGCAGTTTGGGGACAGTCCCTTCCTACGAGCAGTACTTC; CDR3 protein: CASSLGTVPSYEQYF
V gene: TRBV7-2; D gene: -; CDR3 length: 13; clone size: -; J gene: TRBJ2-1; CDR3 DNA: TGTGCCAGCAGCCAAGGACTTTACAATGAGCAGTTCTTC; CDR3 protein: CASSQGLYNEQFF
V gene: TRBV7-6; D gene: -; CDR3 length: 14; clone size: -; J gene: TRBJ2-7; CDR3 DNA: TGTGCCAGCAGCTTGGGAGAGGACTCCTACGAGCAGTACTTC; CDR3 protein: CASSLGEDSYEQYF
V gene: TRBV6-5; D gene: -; CDR3 length: 15; clone size: -; J gene: TRBJ1-1; CDR3 DNA: TGTGCCAGCAGTTACTCGCTGGGGGGGAACACTGAAGCTTTCTTT; CDR3 protein: CASSYSLGGNTEAFF
V gene: TRBV10-3; D gene: TRBD1; CDR3 length: 13; clone size: -; J gene: TRBJ1-1; CDR3 DNA: TGTGCCATCAGGACAGGGGGGAACACTGAAGCTTTCTTT; CDR3 protein: CAIRTGGNTEAFF
V gene: TRBV7-8; D gene: TRBD2; CDR3 length: 17; clone size: -; J gene: TRBJ2-1; CDR3 DNA: TGTGCCAGCAGCTTAAGAAGCGGGGTCAGCTCCTACAATGAGCAGTTCTTC; CDR3 protein: CASSLRSGVSSYNEQFF
V gene: TRBV7-2; D gene: -; CDR3 length: 15; clone size: -; J gene: TRBJ1-2; CDR3 DNA: TGTGCCAGCAGCTGGATGCAGGGAACCAACTATGGCTACACCTTC; CDR3 protein: CASSWMQGTNYGYTF
V gene: TRBV14; D gene: -; CDR3 length: 16; clone size: -; J gene: TRBJ1-6; CDR3 DNA: TGTGCCAGCAGCCCCTCCGGGAACGCCTATAATTCACCCCTCCACTTT; CDR3 protein: CASSPSGNAYNSPLHF
V gene: TRBV6-6; D gene: -; CDR3 length: 12; clone size: once; J gene: TRBJ2-5; CDR3 DNA: TGTGCCAGCAAGGCGGGCGATGTGACCCAGTACTTC; CDR3 protein: CASKAGDVTQYF
V gene: TRBV19; D gene: TRBD1; CDR3 length: 13; clone size: -; J gene: TRBJ1-6; CDR3 DNA: TGTGCCAGCCGGACGACAGGGGTCTCACCCCTCCACTTT; CDR3 protein: CASRTTGVSPLHF
V gene: TRBV18; D gene: TRBD2; CDR3 length: 18; clone size: -; J gene: TRBJ2-1; CDR3 DNA: TGTGCCAGCTCACCAGCGGGACTAGCGGGAGTACCCTACAATGAGCAGTTCTTC; CDR3 protein: CASSPAGLAGVPYNEQFF
V gene: TRBV6-5; D gene: TRBD1; CDR3 length: 14; clone size: -; J gene: TRBJ1-2; CDR3 DNA: TGTGCCAGCAGTTTAACAGGGGGGGCCGGTGGCTACACCTTC; CDR3 protein: CASSLTGGAGGYTF
V gene: TRBV4-3; D gene: TRBD2; CDR3 length: 19; clone size: once; J gene: TRBJ2-1; CDR3 DNA: TGCGCCAGCAGCCAAGATCGGTCCCCTAGCGGGACTTGGGACAATGAGCAGTTCTTC; CDR3 protein: CASSQDRSPSGTWDNEQFF
V gene: TRBV7-2; D gene: -; CDR3 length: 14; clone size: -; J gene: TRBJ1-5; CDR3 DNA: TGTGCCAGCAGCTTAGCGGGAGGGACTCAGCCCCAGCATTTT; CDR3 protein: CASSLAGGTQPQHF
V gene: TRBV28; D gene: -; CDR3 length: 11; clone size: -; J gene: TRBJ2-1; CDR3 DNA: TGTGCCAGCAGTTTGGCTGGTGAGCAGTTCTTC; CDR3 protein: CASSLAGEQFF
V gene: TRBV18; D gene: TRBD1; CDR3 length: 16; clone size: -; J gene: TRBJ1-4; CDR3 DNA: TGTGCCAGCTCACGGGACAGGGGGGCAACTAATGAAAAACTGTTTTTT; CDR3 protein: CASSRDRGATNEKLFF
V gene: TRBV11-2; D gene: TRBD2; CDR3 length: 14; clone size: -; J gene: TRBJ2-7; CDR3 DNA: TGTGCCAGCAGCTTAGGACTAGCGGGGTTCGAGCAGTACTTC; CDR3 protein: CASSLGLAGFEQYF
V gene: TRBV4-2; D gene: -; CDR3 length: 13; clone size: few; J gene: TRBJ1-1; CDR3 DNA: TGTGCCAGCAGCCTCAGGGTAAACACTGAAGCTTTCTTT; CDR3 protein: CASSLRVNTEAFF
V gene: TRBV6-1; D gene: -; CDR3 length: 14; clone size: -; J gene: TRBJ2-5; CDR3 DNA: TGTGCCAGCAGTGAATATCGGAGGGAAGAGACCCAGTACTTC; CDR3 protein: CASSEYRREETQYF
V gene: TRBV5-4; D gene: TRBD1; CDR3 length: 12; clone size: -; J gene: TRBJ2-5; CDR3 DNA: TGTGCCAGCAGCAAACAGGGGGAGACCCAGTACTTC; CDR3 protein: CASSKQGETQYF
V gene: TRBV4-3; D gene: -; CDR3 length: 16; clone size: -; J gene: TRBJ1-2; CDR3 DNA: TGCGCCAGCAGCCAAGATGTTGGTAGGGAGAACTATGGCTACACCTTC; CDR3 protein: CASSQDVGRENYGYTF
V gene: TRBV6-5; D gene: TRBD2; CDR3 length: 14; clone size: -; J gene: TRBJ2-3; CDR3 DNA: TGTGCCAGCATCCCAGCGGGGGGGACGGATACGCAGTATTTT; CDR3 protein: CASIPAGGTDTQYF
V gene: TRBV27; D gene: TRBD1; CDR3 length: 14; clone size: -; J gene: TRBJ2-5; CDR3 DNA: TGTGCCAGCAGTGGACAGGGGGATGTGGAGACCCAGTACTTC; CDR3 protein: CASSGQGDVETQYF
V gene: TRBV15; D gene: -; CDR3 length: 16; clone size: -; J gene: TRBJ2-1; CDR3 DNA: TGTGCCACCAGCCACTACTACACGACCTCCTACAATGAGCAGTTCTTC; CDR3 protein: CATSHYYTTSYNEQFF
V gene: TRBV19; D gene: TRBD1; CDR3 length: 13; clone size: -; J gene: TRBJ1-5; CDR3 DNA: TGTGCCAGTTCCCAACAGGGGTCTCAGCCCCAGCATTTT; CDR3 protein: CASSQQGSQPQHF
V gene: TRBV2; D gene: -; CDR3 length: 13; clone size: -; J gene: TRBJ1-1; CDR3 DNA: TGTGCCAGCTTGGAGGGGACGAACACTGAAGCTTTCTTT; CDR3 protein: CASLEGTNTEAFF
V gene: TRBV11-3; D gene: -; CDR3 length: 14; clone size: -; J gene: TRBJ2-3; CDR3 DNA: TGTGCCAGCAGCTTTGCCGGGGAAACAGATACGCAGTATTTT; CDR3 protein: CASSFAGETDTQYF
V gene: TRBV19; D gene: TRBD1; CDR3 length: 16; clone size: -; J gene: TRBJ2-3; CDR3 DNA: TGTGCCAGTAGTCTGAGGGGACAGGGAGGCACAGATACGCAGTATTTT; CDR3 protein: CASSLRGQGGTDTQYF
V gene: TRBV7-9; D gene: TRBD1; CDR3 length: 13; clone size: -; J gene: TRBJ1-4; CDR3 DNA: TGTGCCAGCAGCCCGACAGGGGATGAAAAACTGTTTTTT; CDR3 protein: CASSPTGDEKLFF
V gene: TRBV25-1; D gene: -; CDR3 length: 14; clone size: -; J gene: TRBJ2-5; CDR3 DNA: TGTGCCAGCAGTGAATCCGGGTCCCAAGAGACCCAGTACTTC; CDR3 protein: CASSESGSQETQYF
V gene: TRBV27; D gene: TRBD2; CDR3 length: 13; clone size: -; J gene: TRBJ2-7; CDR3 DNA: TGTGCCAGCAGGGGGGGGGAGGCCTACGAGCAGTACTTC; CDR3 protein: CASRGGEAYEQYF
V gene: TRBV5-6; D gene: -; CDR3 length: 13; clone size: -; J gene: TRBJ2-3; CDR3 DNA: TGTGCCAGCAGCTTAGGGGGGGCCCATACGCAGTATTTT; CDR3 protein: CASSLGGAHTQYF
V gene: TRBV6-1; D gene: -; CDR3 length: 14; clone size: once; J gene: TRBJ2-6; CDR3 DNA: TGTGCCAGCTACACCATCTCTGGGGCCAACGTCCTGACTTTC; CDR3 protein: CASYTISGANVLTF
V gene: TRBV27; D gene: TRBD2; CDR3 length: 18; clone size: -; J gene: TRBJ2-7; CDR3 DNA: TGTGCCAGCGGAGTCATTAGGACTAGCGGGCATCGGACCTACGAGCAGTACTTC; CDR3 protein: CASGVIRTSGHRTYEQYF
V gene: TRBV5-6; D gene: TRBD1; CDR3 length: 14; clone size: once; J gene: TRBJ2-7; CDR3 DNA: TGTGCCAGCAGCTTGGACAGGGGGCCATACGAGCAGTACTTC; CDR3 protein: CASSLDRGPYEQYF
V gene: TRBV4-3; D gene: TRBD2; CDR3 length: 16; clone size: -; J gene: TRBJ2-7; CDR3 DNA: TGCGCCAGCAGCCAAGTCCTAGCGGGAGGGCCTTACGAGCAGTACTTC; CDR3 protein: CASSQVLAGGPYEQYF
V gene: TRBV9; D gene: -; CDR3 length: 16; clone size: -; J gene: TRBJ2-3; CDR3 DNA: TGTGCCAGCAGCGTAGGAGGGGGACTACCGGGAGATACGCAGTATTTT; CDR3 protein: CASSVGGGLPGDTQYF
V gene: TRBV15; D gene: TRBD2; CDR3 length: 15; clone size: -; J gene: TRBJ2-1; CDR3 DNA: TGTGCCACCAGCAGAGATCCCGGGGGGACCAATGAGCAGTTCTTC; CDR3 protein: CATSRDPGGTNEQFF
V gene: TRBV7-2; D gene: -; CDR3 length: 16; clone size: -; J gene: TRBJ2-5; CDR3 DNA: TGTGCCAGCAGCTTACCCGGGTCCCCACCTGAAGAGACCCAGTACTTC; CDR3 protein: CASSLPGSPPEETQYF
V gene: TRBV7-9; D gene: -; CDR3 length: 13; clone size: -; J gene: TRBJ1-1; CDR3 DNA: TGTGCCAGCAGCTTCAGAACGAACACTGAAGCTTTCTTT; CDR3 protein: CASSFRTNTEAFF
V gene: TRBV30; D gene: -; CDR3 length: 11; clone size: -; J gene: TRBJ2-7; CDR3 DNA: TGTGCCTGGAGTGCTAGATACGAGCAGTACTTC; CDR3 protein: CAWSARYEQYF
V gene: TRBV30; D gene: -; CDR3 length: 13; clone size: -; J gene: TRBJ2-7; CDR3 DNA: TGTGCCTGGAGTGTACAATCCAGTGTACAGCAGTACTTC; CDR3 protein: CAWSVQSSVQQYF
V gene: TRBV4-3; D gene: TRBD1; CDR3 length: 15; clone size: -; J gene: TRBJ1-4; CDR3 DNA: TGCGCCAGCAGCCAACCGGGACAGGGAAACGAAAAACTGTTTTTT; CDR3 protein: CASSQPGQGNEKLFF
V gene: TRBV5-1; D gene: -; CDR3 length: 13; clone size: -; J gene: TRBJ2-4; CDR3 DNA: TGCGCCAGCAGCTTCTCATTGAGGGACATTCAGTACTTC; CDR3 protein: CASSFSLRDIQYF
V gene: TRBV2; D gene: TRBD1; CDR3 length: 14; clone size: -; J gene: TRBJ1-1; CDR3 DNA: TGTGCCAGCAGCGGACAGGGGGTGAACACTGAAGCTTTCTTT; CDR3 protein: CASSGQGVNTEAFF
V gene: TRBV5-1; D gene: TRBD1; CDR3 length: 15; clone size: -; J gene: TRBJ1-6; CDR3 DNA: TGCGCCAGCAGCGGCAGTGGGACAGTGGGTTCACCCCTCCACTTT; CDR3 protein: CASSGSGTVGSPLHF
V gene: TRBV27; D gene: -; CDR3 length: 14; clone size: -; J gene: TRBJ1-2; CDR3 DNA: TGTGCCAGCAGTGAGACGACAGCTAACTATGGCTACACCTTC; CDR3 protein: CASSETTANYGYTF
V gene: TRBV18; D gene: TRBD2; CDR3 length: 13; clone size: once; J gene: TRBJ2-5; CDR3 DNA: TGTGCCAGCTCCCAACTAGCGAGAGAGACCCAGTACTTC; CDR3 protein: CASSQLARETQYF
V gene: TRBV6-6; D gene: -; CDR3 length: 14; clone size: -; J gene: TRBJ2-7; CDR3 DNA: TGTGCCAGCAGTTACACGGACAGACCCTACGAGCAGTACTTC; CDR3 protein: CASSYTDRPYEQYF
V gene: TRBV15; D gene: -; CDR3 length: 15; clone size: -; J gene: TRBJ1-2; CDR3 DNA: TGTGCCACCATCCGACGAGGGGGATACAACTATGGCTACACCTTC; CDR3 protein: CATIRRGGYNYGYTF
V gene: TRBV25-1; D gene: TRBD2; CDR3 length: 15; clone size: few; J gene: TRBJ2-1; CDR3 DNA: TGTGCCAGCAGCGGGACTAGCGGGAGGGAGGATGAGCAGTTCTTC; CDR3 protein: CASSGTSGREDEQFF
V gene: TRBV28; D gene: TRBD1; CDR3 length: 14; clone size: -; J gene: TRBJ2-7; CDR3 DNA: TGTGCCAGCAGTCTGTTGACAGGGTTCGACGAGCAGTACTTC; CDR3 protein: CASSLLTGFDEQYF